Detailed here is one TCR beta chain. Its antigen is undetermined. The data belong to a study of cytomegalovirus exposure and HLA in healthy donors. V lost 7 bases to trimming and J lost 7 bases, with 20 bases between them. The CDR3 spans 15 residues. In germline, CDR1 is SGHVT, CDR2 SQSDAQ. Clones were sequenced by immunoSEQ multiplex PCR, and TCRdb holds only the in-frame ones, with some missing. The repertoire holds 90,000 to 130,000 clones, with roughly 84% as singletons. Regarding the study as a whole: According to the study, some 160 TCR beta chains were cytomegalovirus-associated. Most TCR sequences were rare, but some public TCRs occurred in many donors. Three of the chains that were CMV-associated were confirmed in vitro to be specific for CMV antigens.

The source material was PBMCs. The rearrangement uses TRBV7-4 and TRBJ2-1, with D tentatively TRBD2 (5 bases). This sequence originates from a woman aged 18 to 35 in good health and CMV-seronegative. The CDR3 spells CASTPETRVCNEQFF. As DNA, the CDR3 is TGTGCCAGCACCCCAGAGACGAGGGTTTGTAATGAGCAGTTCTTC.